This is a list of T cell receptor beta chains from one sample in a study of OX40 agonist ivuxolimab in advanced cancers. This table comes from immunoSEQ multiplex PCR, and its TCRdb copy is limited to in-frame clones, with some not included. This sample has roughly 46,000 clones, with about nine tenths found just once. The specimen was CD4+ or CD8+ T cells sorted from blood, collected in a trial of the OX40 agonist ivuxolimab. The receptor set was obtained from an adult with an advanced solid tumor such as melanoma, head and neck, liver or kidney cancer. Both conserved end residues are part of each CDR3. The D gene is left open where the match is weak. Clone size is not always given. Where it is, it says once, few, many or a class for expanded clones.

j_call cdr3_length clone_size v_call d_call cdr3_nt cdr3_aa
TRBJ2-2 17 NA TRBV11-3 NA TGTGCCAGCAGCTTAGATCAAGGGGGGGAAAACACCGGGGAGCTGTTTTTT CASSLDQGGENTGELFF
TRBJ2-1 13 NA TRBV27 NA TGTGCCAGCAGTTTATTTCCCGGCGAGCTCTTGTTCTTC CASSLFPGELLFF
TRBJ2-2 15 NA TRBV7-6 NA TGTGCCAGCAGCTTAGGATACGGAAACACCGGGGAGCTGTTTTTT CASSLGYGNTGELFF
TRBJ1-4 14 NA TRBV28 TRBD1 TGTGCCAGCAGTCCACAGGGGGCAGAGGAAAAACTGTTTTTT CASSPQGAEEKLFF
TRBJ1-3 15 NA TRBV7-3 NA TGTGCCAGCAGCCCCCGGGGTATCTCTGGAAACACCATATATTTT CASSPRGISGNTIYF
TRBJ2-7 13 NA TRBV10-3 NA TGTGCCATACTACAGGGAAGCTCCTACGAGCAGTACTTC CAILQGSSYEQYF
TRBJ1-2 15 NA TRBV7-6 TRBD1 TGTGCCAGCAGCTCATCCGGGACAGCGCCGTATGGCTACACCTTC CASSSSGTAPYGYTF
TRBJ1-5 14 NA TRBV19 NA TGTGCCAGTAGATTAGGAGTAATCGGTCAGCCCCAGCATTTT CASRLGVIGQPQHF
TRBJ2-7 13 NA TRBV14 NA TGTGCCAGCAGCCCAACCGCCACCTACGAGCAGTACTTC CASSPTATYEQYF
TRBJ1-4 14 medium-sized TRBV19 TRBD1 TGTGCCAGTAGTGTCGACAGGGGGAATGAAAAACTGTTTTTT CASSVDRGNEKLFF
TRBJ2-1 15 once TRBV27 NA TGTGCCACCCACCTTGGGGAAAGCTCCTACAATGAGCAGTTCTTC CATHLGESSYNEQFF
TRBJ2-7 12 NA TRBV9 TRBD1 TGTGCCAGCGGGACAGGGGGATACGAGCAGTACTTC CASGTGGYEQYF
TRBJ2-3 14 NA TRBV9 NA TGTGCCAGCAGCGCCCCAGCGAGGCTTGATACGCAGTATTTT CASSAPARLDTQYF
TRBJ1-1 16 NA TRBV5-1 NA TGCGCCAGCAGCCTGGATAAGGACTGGAGAAACACTGAAGCTTTCTTT CASSLDKDWRNTEAFF
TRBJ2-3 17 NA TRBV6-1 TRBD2 TGTGCCAGCAGTGGAACCGGACTAGCGGGAGGTTGGGATACGCAGTATTTT CASSGTGLAGGWDTQYF
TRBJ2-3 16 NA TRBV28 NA TGTGCCAGCAGTTTAAGACGGGGGTACCCTTCCGATACGCAGTATTTT CASSLRRGYPSDTQYF
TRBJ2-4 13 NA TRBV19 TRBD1 TGTGCCAGTAGTCCGGGACAGCTAAACATTCAGTACTTC CASSPGQLNIQYF
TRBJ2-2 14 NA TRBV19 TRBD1 TGTGCCAGTAGCGGGACAGGGATAACCGGGGAGCTGTTTTTT CASSGTGITGELFF
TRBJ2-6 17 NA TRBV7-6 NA TGTGCCAGCAGCTTAGCAACGGCTGTGACTGGGGCCAACGTCCTGACTTTC CASSLATAVTGANVLTF
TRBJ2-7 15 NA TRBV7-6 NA TGTGCCAGCAGGAAAGAACAGGAGGAACAATCCGAGCAGTACTTC CASRKEQEEQSEQYF
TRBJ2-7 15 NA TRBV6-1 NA TGTGCCAGCAGTGATAACAGTCGTATACTGGACGAGCAGTACTTC CASSDNSRILDEQYF
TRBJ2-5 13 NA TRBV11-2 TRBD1 TGTGCCAGCAACTTCGGGACAGGGCAGACCCAGTACTTC CASNFGTGQTQYF
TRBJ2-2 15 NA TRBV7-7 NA TGTGCTAGCAGCTTAGGAGGCAGTAGCAGCGGGGAGCTGTTTTTT CASSLGGSSSGELFF
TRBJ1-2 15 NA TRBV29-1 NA TGCAGCTCTCCTACCATCGGGACGGATAACTATGGCTACACCTTC CSSPTIGTDNYGYTF
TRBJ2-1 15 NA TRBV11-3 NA TGTGCCAGCAGCTCACGTCTCGGTTCCTACAATGAGCAGTTCTTC CASSSRLGSYNEQFF
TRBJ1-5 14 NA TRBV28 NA TGTGCCAGCAGCTCTTACGGGGGACAACAGCCCCAGCATTTT CASSSYGGQQPQHF
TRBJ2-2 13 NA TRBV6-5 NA TGTGCCAGCAGTTTTCGGACTACCGGGGAGCTGTTTTTT CASSFRTTGELFF
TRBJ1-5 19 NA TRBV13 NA TGTGCCAGCAGCTACCGGGACCCTTTACCTCCTTATAGCAATCAGCCCCAGCATTTT CASSYRDPLPPYSNQPQHF
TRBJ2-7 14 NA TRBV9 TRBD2 TGTGCCAGCAGCGCGGGACTAGCGGGCTACGAGCAGTACTTC CASSAGLAGYEQYF
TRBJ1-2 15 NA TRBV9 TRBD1 TGTGCCAGCAGCGTAGAAGGGACAGGGCACTATGGCTACACCTTC CASSVEGTGHYGYTF
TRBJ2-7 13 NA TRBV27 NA TGTGCCAGCAGCGCGTCGGGGTCCTACGAGCAGTACTTC CASSASGSYEQYF
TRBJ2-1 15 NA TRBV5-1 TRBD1 TGCGCCAGCGCGCAGGGACAGGGGACCTACAATGAGCAGTTCTTC CASAQGQGTYNEQFF
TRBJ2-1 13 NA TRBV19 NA TGTGCCAGTAGTATTTTTGCCCACAATGAGCAGTTCTTC CASSIFAHNEQFF
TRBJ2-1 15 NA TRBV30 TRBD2 TGTGCCTGGAAACACCCCGCTAGCGGGAGCAATGAGCAGTTCTTC CAWKHPASGSNEQFF
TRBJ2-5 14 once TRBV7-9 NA TGTGCCAGCAGCTTAAATCCAGGGGAAGAGACCCAGTACTTC CASSLNPGEETQYF
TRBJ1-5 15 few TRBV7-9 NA TGTGCCAGCAGCTCCCATACGGCTCCAGGGCAGCCCCAGCATTTT CASSSHTAPGQPQHF
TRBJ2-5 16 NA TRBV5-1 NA TGCGCCAGCAGCTTAGAACCGGACAGTAACCAAGAGACCCAGTACTTC CASSLEPDSNQETQYF
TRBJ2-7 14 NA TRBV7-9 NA TGTGCCAGCAGCTTAGCGGGACGGCCCTACGAGCAGTACTTC CASSLAGRPYEQYF
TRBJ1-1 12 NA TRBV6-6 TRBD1 TGTGCCAGCAGGGACAGGGTCACTGAAGCTTTCTTT CASRDRVTEAFF
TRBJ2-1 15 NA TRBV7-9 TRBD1 TGTGCCAGCAGCCCGCCCGGGACAGGGGGGGGTGAGCAGTTCTTC CASSPPGTGGGEQFF
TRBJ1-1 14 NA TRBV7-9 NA TGTGCCAGCAGCTTATACCCAGGAGGAACTGAAGCTTTCTTT CASSLYPGGTEAFF